These 17 T cell receptor beta chains share one sample of origin, sequenced in a study of T cells in Graves' hyperthyroidism and ophthalmopathy. TCR beta CDR3 regions were amplified from RNA. HTBI primers drove first-round RT-PCR of the TCR CDR3. A single record per CDR3 protein comes from TCRdb applying MiXCR to the multiplex PCR reads. The sample has about 600,000 distinct CDR3 sequences, approximately 15% seen once; the top ten hold more than 3%. Sequenced material: blood. The receptors shown here come from a woman in her 40s with Graves' ophthalmopathy.

This clonotype was seen many times. The CDR3 reads CASSFSGPETQYF. CDR3 in DNA: TGTGCCAGCAGCTTTTCCGGGCCAGAGACCCAGTACTTC. The chain recombines TRBV11-2 with TRBJ2-5; D is undetermined. The CDR3 extends over 13 amino acids. The ends were cut back, 3 bases at V and 4 bases at J, with 9 bases in the middle. Germline V lookup: CDR1 SGHAT, CDR2 FQNNGV.

The chain links TRBV19 to TRBJ2-3, with D maybe TRBD2 (5 bases). V gave up 3 bases and J gave up 4 bases, with 11 bases separating them. Germline V gene data show CDR1 as LNHDA and CDR2 as SQIVND (reference sequence). The CDR3 has 14 amino acids. The CDR3 DNA reads as TGTGCCAGTAGTATCCCGAGCGGCGCAGATACGCAGTATTTT. This encodes CASSIPSGADTQYF. Full variable domain (outside the CDR3, taken from reference TRBV19 and TRBJ2-3): DGGITQSPKYLFRKEGQNVTLSCEQNLNHDAMYWYRQDPGQGLRLIYYSQIVNDFQKGDIAEGYSVSREKKESFPLTVTSAQKNPTAFYLCASSIPSGADTQYFGPGTRLTVL.

There are many counts of this clonotype. The chain links TRBV28 to TRBJ2-7, with TRBD2 matching 9 bases. V lost 4 bases, J lost 4 bases, and 8 bases stayed unmatched. The CDR3 sequence is 15 residues long. Germline assignment: CDR1 MDHEN and CDR2 SYDVKM. CDR3 sequence: CASSSNVAGVYEQYF. CDR3 sequence (DNA): TGTGCCAGCAGTTCTAACGTAGCGGGAGTTTACGAGCAGTACTTC.

This CDR3 is CASSQGGATYGYTF. The CDR3 DNA reads TGTGCCAGCTCTCAGGGAGGGGCGACCTATGGCTACACCTTC. J is TRBJ1-2 and V is TRBV7-8; TRBD1 is a possible D gene (5 bases). This CDR3 is 14 amino acids long. Trimming removed 8 bases at V and 4 bases at J, with 17 bases between. Germline CDR1 SGHVS, CDR2 FQNEAQ.

There are a few counts of this clonotype. The gene calls are TRBV7-2 and TRBJ1-3; no definite D call. CDR3 size: 13 residues. Trimming removed 4 bases at V and 3 bases at J, with 7 bases between. The V gene's germline CDR1 is SGHTA and CDR2 FQGNSA. CDR3 in DNA: TGTGCCAGCAGCTCGAATGTTGGAAACACCATATATTTT. Translating it yields CASSSNVGNTIYF.

This clonotype has a count of ten or more. The chain links TRBV5-1 to TRBJ1-4; 7 nucleotides align to TRBD1. In germline, CDR1 is SGHRS, CDR2 YFSETQ. There are 14 residues in the CDR3. The junction had 5 bases not matched to a gene; V was cut back by 1 base and J by 8 bases. In DNA, the CDR3 is TGCGCCAGCAGCTTGTCGGGACAGCAAGAAAAACTGTTTTTT. Its translation: CASSLSGQQEKLFF.

This clonotype came up a few times. The chain has TRBV27 and TRBJ2-2, with D possibly being TRBD2 (6 bases). V was shortened by 2 bases and J by 0 bases, with 16 bases between the two germline ends. There are 18 residues in the CDR3. The germline V gene has CDR1 MNHEY and CDR2 SMNVEV (reference sequence). In DNA form, the CDR3 reads TGTGCCAGCAGTTTAAAGGCTTGGGAGGCGTCGAACACCGGGGAGCTGTTTTTT. Its protein is CASSLKAWEASNTGELFF.

In this sample, this clonotype turned up many times. The J gene is TRBJ1-1, the V gene TRBV6-2 or TRBV6-3; D gene unclear. Germline V gene lookup returns CDR1 MNHEY and CDR2 SVGEGT. V was pared by 5 bases and J by 6 bases, with 19 bases between. The CDR3 consists of 15 residues. The CDR3 reads CASSNRAADVSEAFF. Written as DNA, the CDR3 is TGTGCCAGCAGTAACCGGGCCGCGGACGTTTCTGAAGCTTTCTTT.

This clonotype was picked up a small number of times. This chain connects TRBV6-1 to TRBJ1-5; D may be TRBD1 (6 bases). Trimming stripped 5 bases from V and 6 bases from J, with 14 bases between. The CDR3 totals 14 residues. In germline, CDR1 is MNHNS, CDR2 SASEGT. The CDR3 coding sequence is TGTGCCAGCAGTTCACAGGGCTCGGGTCAGCCCCAGCATTTT. Residues: CASSSQGSGQPQHF.

This chain joins TRBV6-1 and TRBJ1-1, with D possibly being TRBD1 (5 bases). Germline V lookup: CDR1 MNHNS, CDR2 SASEGT. Trimming left V 6 bases short and J 8 bases short, with 19 bases between. The CDR3 extends over 14 amino acids. CDR3 nucleotide sequence: TGTGCCAGCAGGCCAGGGTTGCGGGGGGGGGAAGCTTTCTTT. Amino acids: CASRPGLRGGEAFF.

This clonotype was observed at least ten times. The gene calls are TRBV3-1 and TRBJ1-5; no definite D call. The CDR3 extends over 14 amino acids. The V gene's germline CDR1 is LGHDT and CDR2 YNNKEL (reference sequence). With 0 bases removed from V and 9 bases from J, the gap between germline ends came to 12 bases. For the CDR3, the DNA is TGTGCCAGCAGCCAAGAAAGGTTGGCAACGCCCCAGCATTTT. Translation: CASSQERLATPQHF.

This clonotype was detected ten times or more. The chain joins TRBV3-1 to TRBJ1-1; no clear D. Per the germline V gene, CDR1 is LGHDT and CDR2 is YNNKEL (reference sequence). CDR3 length: 13 amino acids. Trimming stripped 1 base from V and 1 base from J, with 4 bases between. The CDR3 DNA follows: TGTGCCAGCAGCCAAGCCCAGAACACTGAAGCTTTCTTT. This encodes CASSQAQNTEAFF.

This clonotype was seen more than once but under ten times. CDR3 coding DNA: TGTGCCAGCAGTTTATTCGGTACTAGCGGGAGACTAGGAGATACGCAGTATTTT. It yields the protein CASSLFGTSGRLGDTQYF. This chain joins TRBV28 and TRBJ2-3; 11 nucleotides agree with TRBD2. There are 18 residues in the CDR3. Per germline, CDR1 MDHEN and CDR2 SYDVKM. Trimming took 1 base from V and 5 from J; bases not matched to a gene: 11.

This clonotype was counted many times. The CDR3: CASSPTSGFYEQYF. CDR3 DNA sequence: TGTGCCAGCAGCCCGACTAGCGGATTCTACGAGCAGTACTTC. The V and J genes are TRBV7-8 and TRBJ2-7, with TRBD2 matching over 9 bases. With 5 bases clipped from V and 3 bases from J, the junction kept 5 bases outside the gene matches. CDR1 SGHVS and CDR2 FQNEAQ come from the germline V gene. The CDR3 sequence is 14 residues long.

The V call is TRBV19, the J call TRBJ2-7, with 13 bases identical to TRBD2. The CDR3 has 15 residues. V lost 5 bases to trimming and J lost 4 bases; unmatched junction nucleotides: 5. The germline gives CDR1 LNHDA, CDR2 SQIVND (reference sequence). CDR3 nucleotide sequence: TGTGCCAGTAGTTCCGGGACTAGCGGGATGTACGAGCAGTACTTC. This sequence encodes CASSSGTSGMYEQYF.

Ten or more counts support this clonotype. V and J are TRBV7-8 and TRBJ2-5; D is possibly TRBD1 or TRBD2 (5 bases each). With 6 bases removed from V and 4 bases from J, the gap between germline ends came to 15 bases. The CDR3 is made up of 14 amino acids. The germline V gene encodes CDR1 SGHVS and CDR2 FQNEAQ. Here the CDR3 DNA reads TGTGCCAGCAGTTCCCGAGTGGGGGTAGAGACCCAGTACTTC. Its protein product is CASSSRVGVETQYF.

This clonotype was picked up many times. This chain uses TRBV12-3 or TRBV12-4 with TRBJ2-1; unclear D gene. This CDR3 comprises 14 residues. The V and J ends lost 7 bases and 0 bases respectively, with 10 bases between them. The CDR3 DNA follows: TGTGCCAGCAAATATACGAGCTCCTACAATGAGCAGTTCTTC. It yields the protein CASKYTSSYNEQFF.